One sample yielded the 32 T cell receptor beta chains listed below, sequenced in a study of long-term antiretroviral therapy in people with HIV (dated by TCRdb to between 2021 and 2022). The immunoSEQ hsTCRB v3.0 assay was used at survey level resolution to sequence the TRB variable region. TCRdb took this table from immuneACCESS and kept in-frame rearrangements with V and J called. Such tables lack part of the clones; where checked against another copy, unresolved V genes explain under half of the gap, and the rest is unexplained. This sample holds about 25,000 clones; 65% to 90% were observed only once. Of the sample, more than 15% is held by the ten largest clones. Specimen: unsorted PBMCs, collected 1.2 years after starting antiretroviral therapy. The receptors originated from a man between 50 and 59 years old with HIV.

The J gene is TRBJ1-2, the V gene TRBV7-3, with 9 bases matching TRBD1. The germline gives CDR1 SGHTA, CDR2 FQGTGA. The junction had 5 bases not matched to a gene; V was cut back by 5 bases and J by 4 bases. This CDR3 region has 14 residues. In DNA, the CDR3 is TGTGCCAGCAGCCCGACAGGGGGGAGCTATGGCTACACCTTC. Translation: CASSPTGGSYGYTF.

This clone appeared once. V gene TRBV5-1 combines with J gene TRBJ2-1; 7 positions match TRBD1. The CDR3 spans 14 residues. The J segment lost 5 bases and the V segment lost 4 bases, leaving 6 bases of the junction unmatched. The germline V gene has CDR1 SGHRS and CDR2 YFSETQ. The CDR3 DNA is TGCGCCAGCAGCCCACAGGGGAGAAACAATGAGCAGTTCTTC. This codes for CASSPQGRNNEQFF.

The DNA for the CDR3 is TGTGCCAGCAGTCACGGACGGCTAAGCGAGCAGTACTTC. Translating it yields CASSHGRLSEQYF. The V call is TRBV27, the J call TRBJ2-7; D gene uncertain. Trimming cost V 5 bases and J 6 bases, with 14 bases left between them. Looked up from germline, CDR1 is MNHEY and CDR2 is SMNVEV (reference sequence). This CDR3 has 13 residues.

The V and J genes are TRBV7-6 and TRBJ1-2; D might be TRBD1 (5 bases). Looked up from germline, CDR1 is SGHVS and CDR2 is FNYEAQ. The length of the CDR3 is 13 residues. Trimming took 4 bases from V and 3 from J, leaving 9 bases between them. The CDR3 reads CASSYRDDYGYTF. The CDR3 coding sequence is TGTGCCAGCAGCTATAGGGACGACTATGGCTACACCTTC.

This rearrangement joins TRBV5-1 to TRBJ2-7; D is unresolved. The CDR3 is 15 amino acids. Trimming left V 3 bases short and J 3 bases short, with 16 bases between. CDR1 and CDR2 from the germline V gene are SGHRS and YFSETQ. DNA for the CDR3: TGCGCCAGCAGCTCTGGCCCGCGCGCCAGCTACGAGCAGTACTTC. Protein product: CASSSGPRASYEQYF.

This sequence joins TRBV27 and TRBJ2-7, with no clear D. CDR1 and CDR2 from the germline V gene are MNHEY and SMNVEV (reference sequence). The CDR3 is made up of 10 amino acids. The V end lost 7 bases, the J end lost 2 bases, and 3 bases lay between the germline ends. In DNA form, the CDR3 reads TGTGCCAGCATTGCCTACGAGCAGTACTTC. It encodes CASIAYEQYF.

The chain recombines TRBV15 with TRBJ1-5; unclear D gene. Germline lookup yields CDR1 LNHNV and CDR2 YYDKDF (reference sequence). The CDR3 spans 15 residues. The germline V and J ends were trimmed by 0 bases and 9 bases, with 15 bases remaining between them. CDR3 nucleotides: TGTGCCACCAGCAGAGAAGGCAGCTCCCGATGGCCCCAGCATTTT. Amino acids: CATSREGSSRWPQHF.

V is TRBV4-3 and J is TRBJ2-7, with D possibly being TRBD1 (5 bases). There are 13 residues in the CDR3. The germline V gene has CDR1 LGHNA and CDR2 YSLEER. Deletions cut 3 bases from V and 2 bases from J, with 8 bases between. DNA for the CDR3: TGCGCCAGCAGCCAGGCAGGGACCTACGAGCAGTACTTC. The encoded protein is CASSQAGTYEQYF.

This sequence joins TRBV7-2 and TRBJ1-4; TRBD1 matches at 10 bases. Trimming at V came to 2 bases and at J to 2 bases, leaving 8 bases not matched to a gene. This CDR3 spans 18 amino acids. Looked up from germline, CDR1 is SGHTA and CDR2 is FQGNSA. The CDR3 DNA follows: TGTGCCAGCAGCTTATACGTCCCGGGACAGGGGACTAATGAAAAACTGTTTTTT. Protein: CASSLYVPGQGTNEKLFF.

This clone was observed once. The rearrangement joins TRBV6-5 to TRBJ1-6, with 8 bases that match TRBD1. V was pared by 2 bases and J by 4 bases, with 1 base of the junction left unmatched. This CDR3 has 15 residues. Germline values: CDR1 MNHEY, CDR2 SVGAGI. CDR3 sequence reads: CASSYRTGYNSPLHF. DNA of the CDR3: TGTGCCAGCAGTTACCGGACAGGGTATAATTCACCCCTCCACTTT.

V and J are TRBV6-6 and TRBJ1-4; no firm D call. This CDR3 spans 11 amino acids. V gave up 6 bases and J gave up 6 bases, with 5 bases separating them. The V gene's germline CDR1 is MNHNY and CDR2 SVGAGI (reference sequence). CDR3 bases: TGTGCCAGCAGAAAGGATGAAAAACTGTTTTTT. Its translation: CASRKDEKLFF.

CDR3 DNA: TGTGCCAGCAGCTTGTCCGGACAGGGGGGTTCCAAAGAGACCCAGTACTTC. Protein: CASSLSGQGGSKETQYF. V and J are TRBV5-8 and TRBJ2-5; 10 bases fit TRBD1. CDR1 is SGHTS, CDR2 YDEGEE, per germline. This CDR3 has 17 residues. The trim removed 1 base at V and 3 bases at J, leaving 9 bases unmatched.

This sequence joins TRBV9 and TRBJ1-3; D not certain. Germline V gives CDR1 SGDLS, CDR2 YYNGEE. The CDR3 is 15 residues long. V lost 3 bases to trimming and J lost 0 bases, with 10 bases between them. The CDR3 DNA sequence: TGTGCCAGCAGCGATGCAGGTAGCTCTGGAAACACCATATATTTT. It is translated as CASSDAGSSGNTIYF.

The gene calls are TRBV20-1 and TRBJ2-5; D possibly corresponds to TRBD2 (5 bases). The germline gives CDR1 DFQATT, CDR2 SNEGSKA (reference sequence). The ends were cut back, 6 bases at V and 5 bases at J, with 7 bases in the middle. The CDR3 contains 10 residues. The CDR3 bases are TGCAGTGCCTGGAGGGAGACCCAGTACTTC. This translates into CSAWRETQYF.

The J gene is TRBJ1-5, the V gene TRBV9; D gene ambiguous. Trimming stripped 3 bases from V and 3 bases from J, with 7 bases between. CDR1 and CDR2 from the germline V gene are SGDLS and YYNGEE. The CDR3 length is 13 residues. CDR3 in amino acids: CASSASNNQPQHF. CDR3 DNA sequence: TGTGCCAGCAGCGCGTCCAACAATCAGCCCCAGCATTTT.

This rearrangement joins TRBV10-1 to TRBJ2-4; D may be TRBD2 (5 bases). This CDR3 spans 15 amino acids. V was trimmed by 3 bases and J by 3 bases, leaving 12 bases between them. CDR1 is WNHNN and CDR2 is SYGVQD in the germline V gene (reference sequence). The CDR3 spells CASSDSGAGKNIQYF. In DNA, the CDR3 is TGCGCCAGCAGTGACTCGGGTGCGGGCAAAAACATTCAGTACTTC.

CDR3 sequence reads: CASSSRGHRFQRGDGANVLTF. For the CDR3, the DNA is TGTGCCAGCAGTTCCCGGGGTCACAGGTTCCAAAGGGGAGATGGGGCCAACGTCCTGACTTTC. V gene TRBV28 combines with J gene TRBJ2-6; possibly TRBD1 or TRBD2 for D (5 bases each). This CDR3 has 21 amino acids. In germline, CDR1 is MDHEN, CDR2 SYDVKM. V was pared by 4 bases and J by 3 bases, with 28 bases between.

This sequence joins TRBV2 and TRBJ1-2; D unclear. CDR3 length: 13 residues. The V and J ends lost 6 bases and 0 bases respectively, with 8 bases between them. Germline V gene lookup returns CDR1 SNHLY and CDR2 FYNNEI. The CDR3 region has the DNA TGTGCCAGCAGCGATATACCTAACTATGGCTACACCTTC. Its protein product is CASSDIPNYGYTF.

J is TRBJ2-1 and V is TRBV30, with D possibly TRBD1 on 5 matching bases. Trimming shortened V by 1 base and J by 6 bases, and 13 bases separated the two germline ends. In germline, CDR1 is GTSNPN, CDR2 SVGIG (reference sequence). There are 14 residues in the CDR3. CDR3 DNA sequence: TGTGCCTGGAGTGAGGGGTCCCATCGCAATGAGCAGTTCTTC. Its protein is CAWSEGSHRNEQFF.

In DNA, the CDR3 is TGTGCCAGCAGTTACTACAGGGGGTTTTCCTACGAGCAGTACTTC. Protein: CASSYYRGFSYEQYF. V usage is TRBV6-5 and J usage is TRBJ2-7, with 8 bases aligning to TRBD1. Trimming removed 1 base from V and 1 base from J; junction bases left unmatched: 3. The germline V gene encodes CDR1 MNHEY and CDR2 SVGAGI. The CDR3 has 15 residues.

This rearrangement joins TRBV15 to TRBJ1-2, with a possible D match to TRBD1 (5 bases). The CDR3 totals 14 residues. The V end lost 0 bases, the J end lost 4 bases, and 9 bases lay between the germline ends. The germline V gene encodes CDR1 LNHNV and CDR2 YYDKDF (reference sequence). The CDR3 region has the DNA TGTGCCACCAGCAGAGATTTGGGGGGCTATGGCTACACCTTC. Protein product: CATSRDLGGYGYTF.

The chain couples TRBV11-1 to TRBJ2-7; D may be TRBD2 (5 bases). This CDR3 spans 16 amino acids. V lost 2 bases, J lost 9 bases, and 23 bases lay in between. Germline loops: CDR1 SGHAT, CDR2 FQDESV (reference sequence). In DNA, the CDR3 is TGTGCCAGCAGCTTAATGACGACGACCGTCGGGAAAGGGCAGTACTTC. Translating gives CASSLMTTTVGKGQYF.

The rearrangement joins TRBV2 to TRBJ2-1; tentative D call: TRBD2 (7 bases). This CDR3 spans 15 amino acids. V was trimmed by 10 bases and J by 3 bases, leaving 19 bases between them. Germline assignment: CDR1 SNHLY and CDR2 FYNNEI. CDR3 loop: CAIPSEGGSYNEQFF. The CDR3 DNA follows: TGTGCCATTCCCTCGGAGGGGGGGAGCTACAATGAGCAGTTCTTC. The full variable domain, its missing parts supplied by reference TRBV2 and TRBJ2-1, is EPEVTQTPSHQVTQMGQEVILRCVPISNHLYFYWYRQILGQKVEFLVSFYNNEISEKSEIFDDQFSVERPDGSNFTLKIRSTKLEDSAMYFCAIPSEGGSYNEQFFGPGTRLTVL.

A word on this clone: Other DNA sequences from this sample encode an identical CDR3 as well. CDR3 region: CASSLGGYQETQYF. CDR3 nucleotides: TGCGCCAGCAGCTTGGGAGGGTACCAAGAGACCCAGTACTTC. The rearrangement links TRBV5-1 to TRBJ2-5, with a possible D match to TRBD2 (5 bases). Germline CDR1 SGHRS, CDR2 YFSETQ. Deletions cut 0 bases from V and 0 bases from J, with 6 bases between. The CDR3 spans 14 residues. The variable domain in full, completed from reference TRBV5-1 and TRBJ2-5, reads KAGVTQTPRYLIKTRGQQVTLSCSPISGHRSVSWYQQTPGQGLQFLFEYFSETQRNKGNFPGRFSGRQFSNSRSEMNVSTLELGDSALYLCASSLGGYQETQYFGPGTRLLVL.

The chain is built from TRBV2 and TRBJ1-2; 7 nucleotides align to TRBD1. In germline, CDR1 is SNHLY, CDR2 FYNNEI. This CDR3 has 15 amino acids. Trimming took 5 bases from V and 2 from J; bases not matched to a gene: 8. CDR3 region: CASSSGTARNYGYTF. Here the CDR3 DNA reads TGTGCCAGCAGTTCCGGGACAGCCAGGAACTATGGCTACACCTTC.

The chain uses TRBV6-5 and TRBJ2-4, with 7 bases aligning to TRBD2. This CDR3 is built from 15 residues. Germline loops: CDR1 MNHEY, CDR2 SVGAGI. J lost 6 bases, V lost 6 bases, and 11 bases had no gene match. The DNA of the CDR3 is TGTGCCAGCAGCTCAGGGCGGGAGACTTCAAACATTCAGTACTTC. This gives the protein CASSSGRETSNIQYF.

The chain is built from TRBV19 and TRBJ1-4; 11 bases match TRBD1. Germline lookup yields CDR1 LNHDA and CDR2 SQIVND (reference sequence). J lost 5 bases, V lost 6 bases, and 11 bases had no gene match. The CDR3 runs to 17 residues. The CDR3 nucleotides read TGTGCCAGTAGCACCCGGGACAGGGGGGCTTTGAATGAAAAACTGTTTTTT. Translated, it gives CASSTRDRGALNEKLFF.

This clone was seen only a few times. The rearrangement uses TRBV28 and TRBJ2-5; 7 bases fit TRBD1. The V and J ends lost 5 bases and 1 base, in that order; junction bases with no gene match: 13. The germline V gene encodes CDR1 MDHEN and CDR2 SYDVKM. The CDR3 totals 17 residues. CDR3 sequence (DNA): TGTGCCAGCAGTCCCTGGGCTTCGACAGGGACCCAAGAGACCCAGTACTTC. Protein sequence: CASSPWASTGTQETQYF.

This clone was observed a few times. The chain recombines TRBV30 with TRBJ1-6; no definite D call. Germline CDR1 is GTSNPN and CDR2 is SVGIG (reference sequence). V was shortened by 0 bases and J by 5 bases, with 8 bases between the two germline ends. The CDR3 runs to 14 residues. The CDR3 nucleotides read TGTGCCTGGAGTGTGGACGGGAATAATTCACCCCTCCACTTT. It is translated as CAWSVDGNNSPLHF.

This rearrangement joins TRBV18 to TRBJ2-7; D not certain. The CDR3 totals 19 residues. V was trimmed by 5 bases and J by 4 bases, leaving 30 bases between them. Germline CDR1 and CDR2: KGHSH and LQKENI. The CDR3 is CASSSFPPHVRDEFYEQYF. The CDR3 DNA reads as TGTGCCAGCTCATCATTCCCCCCTCATGTTAGGGATGAATTTTACGAGCAGTACTTC. Filled out from reference TRBV18 and TRBJ2-7, the complete variable domain reads NAGVMQNPRHLVRRRGQEARLRCSPMKGHSHVYWYRQLPEEGLKFMVYLQKENIIDESGMPKERFSAEFPKEGPSILRIQQVVRGDSAAYFCASSSFPPHVRDEFYEQYFGPGTRLTVT.

The genes are TRBV7-9 and TRBJ2-1; D is unresolved. The CDR3 loop spans 12 amino acids. V was clipped by 1 base and J by 5 bases, with 3 bases between them. Germline-derived CDR1 and CDR2 are SEHNR and FQNEAQ (reference sequence). The CDR3 region has the DNA TGTGCCAGCAGCTTAGTTAACAATGAGCAGTTCTTC. This codes for CASSLVNNEQFF. Together with reference TRBV7-9 and TRBJ2-1, the CDR3 gives the full variable domain: DTGVSQNPRHKITKRGQNVTFRCDPISEHNRLYWYRQTLGQGPEFLTYFQNEAQLEKSRLLSDRFSAERPKGSFSTLEIQRTEQGDSAMYLCASSLVNNEQFFGPGTRLTVL.

The rearrangement uses TRBV2 and TRBJ2-7, with D perhaps matching TRBD1 (6 bases). CDR1 SNHLY and CDR2 FYNNEI come from the germline V gene. This CDR3 has 12 residues. The V gene lost 6 bases and the J gene lost 2 bases, with 8 bases spanning the gap. DNA of the CDR3: TGTGCCAGCAGACAGGGAACCTACGAGCAGTACTTC. It encodes CASRQGTYEQYF.